Each of the 32 T cell receptor beta chains below was sequenced from the same sample in a study of shared clonotypes between healthy human individuals. Sequenced by immunoSEQ multiplex PCR; TCRdb stores in-frame clones only, minus some. This table has 1,100,000 or so clones, 70% to 80% appearing once. The sequenced material came from memory CD4+ T cells from PBMCs. Noted subset: CD45RA-negative fraction. All receptors derive from a man younger than 35 in good health. Some clones in this sample may be carry-over from other donors' samples.

Worth noting for this clone: At one boundary the junction diverges from the germline segment, which might be a read error. The genes are TRBV2 and TRBJ2-3; TRBD2 aligns across 13 bases. CDR1 is SNHLY and CDR2 is FYNNEI in the germline V gene. This CDR3 is built from 12 residues. The CDR3 spells CASSAGTSGNHF. DNA for the CDR3: TGTGCCAGCAGTGCAGGGACTAGCGGGAATCATTTT.

V usage is TRBV28 and J usage is TRBJ1-2, with 8 positions matching TRBD1. V shed 4 bases and J 2 bases; nucleotides not matched to a gene: 9. This CDR3 has 16 amino acids. The germline V gene encodes CDR1 MDHEN and CDR2 SYDVKM. For the CDR3, the DNA is TGTGCCAGCAGTTCCTACCCGGGACAGGCAAACTATGGCTACACCTTC. Residues: CASSSYPGQANYGYTF.

The chain joins TRBV2 to TRBJ2-7, with 9 bases that match TRBD1. The junction had 3 bases not matched to a gene; V was cut back by 8 bases and J by 1 base. Germline V gene sequence: CDR1 SNHLY, CDR2 FYNNEI. This CDR3 region has 13 residues. DNA for the CDR3: TGTGCCAGCGCCGGGACAGGGTCCTACGAGCAGTACTTC. Translating gives CASAGTGSYEQYF.

In this sample, this clone turned up a few times. The chain joins TRBV6-6 to TRBJ1-5, with D perhaps matching TRBD1 (6 bases). V lost 5 bases and J 6 bases, leaving 8 bases between the germline ends. Germline CDR1 MNHNY, CDR2 SVGAGI (reference sequence). The length of the CDR3 is 12 residues. The CDR3 is CASSPQGQPQHF. Written as DNA, the CDR3 is TGTGCCAGCAGTCCACAGGGTCAGCCCCAGCATTTT.

This clone was counted only a few times. This chain connects TRBV28 to TRBJ1-5; D remains unclear. This CDR3 is 14 amino acids long. Germline V gene data show CDR1 as MDHEN and CDR2 as SYDVKM. The V and J ends lost 10 bases and 2 bases respectively, with 15 bases between them. The CDR3 DNA reads TGTGCCACTTATTCACTCGGGCGCAATCAGCCCCAGCATTTT. Its protein product is CATYSLGRNQPQHF. The complete variable domain, with remaining parts taken from reference TRBV28 and TRBJ1-5, reads DVKVTQSSRYLVKRTGEKVFLECVQDMDHENMFWYRQDPGLGLRLIYFSYDVKMKEKGDIPEGYSVSREKKERFSLILESASTNQTSMYLCATYSLGRNQPQHFGDGTRLSIL.

This clone was counted between two and nine times. The same CDR3 also results from other DNA sequences found in this sample. The rearrangement uses TRBV18 and TRBJ1-1; 7 bases are shared with TRBD1. Germline V CDR1 and CDR2: KGHSH, LQKENI. The CDR3 is made up of 14 amino acids. With 4 bases clipped from V and 3 bases from J, the junction kept 5 bases outside the gene matches. The CDR3 DNA reads as TGTGCCAGCTCACTTCAGGGGGGGGACACTGAAGCTTTCTTT. Protein sequence: CASSLQGGDTEAFF.

The chain carries TRBV5-4 and TRBJ2-1, with D perhaps assigned TRBD1 or TRBD2 (6 bases each). Between the trimmed V and J ends, which lost 4 bases and 2 bases, there was a span of 19 bases. Per germline, CDR1 SGHNT and CDR2 YYREEE (reference sequence). This CDR3 is 17 amino acids long. The CDR3 region has the DNA TGTGCCAGCAGCGGGGGGCGGGGTCAGGGACCCTACAATGAGCAGTTCTTC. It translates to CASSGGRGQGPYNEQFF.

As to this clone: Other DNA sequences within the sample encode an identical CDR3. J is TRBJ2-5 and V is TRBV9, with TRBD1 matching 9 bases. CDR1 is SGDLS and CDR2 is YYNGEE in the germline V gene. This CDR3 contains 13 residues. V was clipped by 3 bases and J by 4 bases; unmatched bases: 1. The CDR3 nucleotides read TGTGCCAGCAGCGGACAGGGGGGAGAGACCCAGTACTTC. Protein sequence: CASSGQGGETQYF.

This clone is a singleton in its sample. The chain uses TRBV9 and TRBJ2-3; D is unclear. CDR1 and CDR2 (germline): SGDLS, YYNGEE. The CDR3 is made up of 14 amino acids. The V end lost 0 bases, the J end lost 1 base, and 6 bases lay between the germline ends. The CDR3 DNA sequence: TGTGCCAGCAGCGTAGGAACAGGCACAGATACGCAGTATTTT. Translation: CASSVGTGTDTQYF.

V gene TRBV5-1 combines with J gene TRBJ2-3; D possibly corresponds to TRBD2 (6 bases). This CDR3 has 16 residues. The V and J ends lost 1 base and 4 bases respectively, with 16 bases between them. Germline V gene sequence: CDR1 SGHRS, CDR2 YFSETQ. The CDR3 DNA is TGCGCCAGCAGCTTGCCTCATAGCGCGGGATCAGATACGCAGTATTTT. Its translation: CASSLPHSAGSDTQYF. Complete variable domain (other parts from reference TRBV5-1 and TRBJ2-3): KAGVTQTPRYLIKTRGQQVTLSCSPISGHRSVSWYQQTPGQGLQFLFEYFSETQRNKGNFPGRFSGRQFSNSRSEMNVSTLELGDSALYLCASSLPHSAGSDTQYFGPGTRLTVL.

The chain links TRBV11-2 to TRBJ2-3; tentative D call: TRBD2 (5 bases). This CDR3 has 18 amino acids. Germline V gene sequence: CDR1 SGHAT, CDR2 FQNNGV. The ends were cut back, 0 bases at V and 1 base at J, with 17 bases in the middle. CDR3: CASSLDSFRTGGTDTQYF. The CDR3 nucleotides are TGTGCCAGCAGCTTAGATTCTTTCAGGACTGGCGGCACAGATACGCAGTATTTT.

The chain joins TRBV15 to TRBJ2-7; 10 nucleotides line up with TRBD1. Germline loops: CDR1 LNHNV, CDR2 YYDKDF (reference sequence). The CDR3 loop spans 15 amino acids. The junction had 3 bases not matched to a gene; V was cut back by 2 bases and J by 2 bases. For the CDR3, the DNA is TGTGCCACCAGCAGAATCGGGACAGGGGCCTACGAGCAGTACTTC. Translation gives CATSRIGTGAYEQYF.

The chain links TRBV7-2 to TRBJ2-5; 7 bases are a match to TRBD2. V lost 2 bases and J lost 2; bases outside the gene matches: 5. There are 15 residues in the CDR3. CDR1 is SGHTA and CDR2 is FQGNSA in the germline V gene. CDR3: CASSLRGSGQETQYF. The CDR3 coding sequence is TGTGCCAGCAGCTTACGGGGTAGCGGGCAAGAGACCCAGTACTTC.

V usage is TRBV19 and J usage is TRBJ2-1; 10 nucleotides match TRBD2. Germline-derived CDR1 and CDR2 are LNHDA and SQIVND (reference sequence). The CDR3 contains 16 residues. The V and J ends lost 1 base and 4 bases, in that order; junction bases with no gene match: 4. The CDR3 loop reads CASSIAGTSEYNEQFF. The DNA of the CDR3 is TGTGCCAGTAGTATAGCCGGGACTAGCGAGTACAATGAGCAGTTCTTC.

J is TRBJ2-5 and V is TRBV11-2; 10 positions match TRBD1. The J call may be mistaken, given a closer DNA end match to TRBJ2-7. Per germline, CDR1 SGHAT and CDR2 FQNNGV. The CDR3 is 15 amino acids. The CDR3 reads CASSLERTGGYEQYF. The CDR3, as DNA: TGTGCCAGCAGCTTAGAGCGGACAGGGGGCTACGAGCAGTACTTC.

This clone was seen at least ten times. The chain couples TRBV2 to TRBJ1-1, with no clear D. CDR1 and CDR2 from the germline V gene are SNHLY and FYNNEI. This CDR3 is built from 13 residues. Trimming left V 8 bases short and J 0 bases short, with 10 bases between. In DNA, the CDR3 is TGTGCCAGCGGGTCAGAGATGAACACTGAAGCTTTCTTT. This sequence encodes CASGSEMNTEAFF.

Comment on this clone: This sample includes further DNA sequences coding for the same CDR3. The genes are TRBV5-6 and TRBJ2-7, with a possible D match to TRBD2 (6 bases). V gave up 1 base and J gave up 1 base, with 9 bases separating them. The CDR3 extends over 14 amino acids. Germline V gene sequence: CDR1 SGHDT, CDR2 YYEEEE. CDR3 in amino acids: CASSLLGRSYEQYF. The CDR3 region has the DNA TGTGCCAGCAGCTTGCTAGGGAGGTCCTACGAGCAGTACTTC.

The chain uses TRBV18 and TRBJ1-2, with D maybe TRBD1 (5 bases). V lost 1 base and J lost 2, with 8 bases in between. Germline V lookup: CDR1 KGHSH, CDR2 LQKENI. The CDR3 has 14 amino acids. The CDR3 sequence: CASSPRGANYGYTF. For the CDR3, the DNA is TGTGCCAGCTCACCACGGGGCGCAAACTATGGCTACACCTTC.

This clone was found once. V usage is TRBV2 and J usage is TRBJ1-4; D is undetermined. The V gene lost 8 bases and the J gene lost 1 base, with 14 bases spanning the gap. The CDR3 has 15 residues. Germline V gene data show CDR1 as SNHLY and CDR2 as FYNNEI. DNA for the CDR3: TGTGCCAGCCAGAAGGAGGGCCAAACTAATGAAAAACTGTTTTTT. This codes for CASQKEGQTNEKLFF.

The chain has TRBV10-3 and TRBJ1-2, with D maybe TRBD1 (5 bases). Germline assignment: CDR1 ENHRY and CDR2 SYGVKD. Trimming left V 6 bases short and J 6 bases short, with 11 bases between. CDR3 size: 12 residues. CDR3 in amino acids: CAISPGTHGYTF. In nucleotides, the CDR3 is TGTGCCATCAGCCCGGGGACTCATGGCTACACCTTC.

J is TRBJ2-1 and V is TRBV7-9, with 7 bases that match TRBD2. This CDR3 has 14 residues. Germline CDR1 is SEHNR and CDR2 is FQNEAQ (reference sequence). V shed 5 bases, J shed 3 bases, and the junction held 4 bases outside the gene matches. The CDR3 reads CASSRRTSYNEQFF. The CDR3 region has the DNA TGTGCCAGCAGCCGTCGGACTAGCTACAATGAGCAGTTCTTC.

This clone has just one count. The chain uses TRBV4-2 and TRBJ1-3; D might be TRBD1 (6 bases). Germline loops: CDR1 LGHNA, CDR2 YNFKEQ. The CDR3 runs 17 residues. Deletions cut 0 bases from V and 3 bases from J, with 15 bases between. The chain's CDR3 is CASSQDRWAGDGNTIYF. The CDR3 bases are TGTGCCAGCAGCCAAGATCGCTGGGCAGGGGATGGAAACACCATATATTTT.

This rearrangement joins TRBV2 to TRBJ1-4, with no clear D. The CDR3 has 12 residues. Germline CDR1 and CDR2: SNHLY and FYNNEI. The germline V and J ends were trimmed by 8 bases and 8 bases, with 12 bases remaining between them. The CDR3 loop is CASLGLREKLFF. CDR3 coding DNA: TGTGCCAGCCTAGGGCTGCGGGAAAAACTGTTTTTT.

This clone was found a few times. The chain has TRBV7-2 and TRBJ2-5; D ambiguous. This CDR3 has 12 residues. Germline V lookup: CDR1 SGHTA, CDR2 FQGNSA. V lost 1 base and J lost 5, with 5 bases in between. CDR3 residues: CASSLGVETQYF. DNA of the CDR3: TGTGCCAGCAGCTTAGGAGTGGAGACCCAGTACTTC. The full variable domain, completed using reference TRBV7-2 and TRBJ2-5, is GAGVSQSPSNKVTEKGKDVELRCDPISGHTALYWYRQSLGQGLEFLIYFQGNSAPDKSGLPSDRFSAERTGGSVSTLTIQRTQQEDSAVYLCASSLGVETQYFGPGTRLLVL.

The CDR3 spells CASKVGNTGELFF. The CDR3 region has the DNA TGTGCCAGCAAGGTGGGGAACACCGGGGAGCTGTTTTTT. The chain recombines TRBV6-6 with TRBJ2-2; no definite D call. Trimming removed 7 bases from V and 1 base from J, with 7 bases in between. The germline CDR1 and CDR2 sequences are MNHNY and SVGAGI (reference sequence). This CDR3 comprises 13 residues.

The rearrangement links TRBV7-9 to TRBJ1-4; 8 nucleotides agree with TRBD1. V trimming: 5 bases; J trimming: 8 bases; junction bases outside the gene matches: 10. The CDR3 is 15 residues long. Per germline, CDR1 SEHNR and CDR2 FQNEAQ (reference sequence). The CDR3 here is CASSLGTGGREKLFF. CDR3 nucleotide sequence: TGTGCCAGCAGCCTCGGGACAGGCGGACGCGAAAAACTGTTTTTT.

The V call is TRBV5-5, the J call TRBJ1-1; the D is unclear. Germline V gene lookup returns CDR1 SGHKS and CDR2 YYEKEE (reference sequence). The CDR3 spans 13 residues. V gave up 3 bases and J gave up 3 bases, with 9 bases separating them. The CDR3 sequence is CASSYREDTEAFF. The DNA of the CDR3 is TGTGCCAGCAGCTACCGGGAGGACACTGAAGCTTTCTTT.

V gene TRBV7-2 combines with J gene TRBJ2-1; 9 positions agree with TRBD2. V dropped 1 base and J dropped 9; count of bases not matched to a gene: 4. CDR1 and CDR2 (germline): SGHTA, FQGNSA. The CDR3 extends over 14 amino acids. The CDR3 spells CASSLERGETEQFF. In nucleotides, the CDR3 is TGTGCCAGCAGCTTAGAGCGGGGGGAAACTGAGCAGTTCTTC.

This clone was found a few times. This chain uses TRBV2 with TRBJ1-5, with D perhaps matching TRBD1 (5 bases). This CDR3 region has 14 residues. Per the germline V gene, CDR1 is SNHLY and CDR2 is FYNNEI. V shed 5 bases and J shed 5 bases, with 13 bases lying between them. The CDR3 nucleotides read TGTGCCAGCAGTAAGGAAGGGGTGGATCAGCCCCAGCATTTT. The encoded protein is CASSKEGVDQPQHF.

In this sample, this clone turned up a few times. The chain combines TRBV2 with TRBJ1-1; D gene ambiguous. The CDR3 length is 14 residues. Between the trimmed V and J ends, which lost 4 bases and 2 bases, there was a span of 11 bases. Germline V gives CDR1 SNHLY, CDR2 FYNNEI. CDR3 sequence: CASSGAQLNTEAFF. CDR3 nucleotides: TGTGCCAGCAGTGGGGCGCAGCTTAACACTGAAGCTTTCTTT.

The chain couples TRBV2 to TRBJ2-3; a possible D gene is TRBD2 (5 bases). V lost 3 bases and J 2 bases, leaving 15 bases between the germline ends. Germline V gene data show CDR1 as SNHLY and CDR2 as FYNNEI. CDR3 length equals 16 residues. The CDR3, as DNA: TGTGCCAGCAGTGACGGTGGGAGTGGTGACACAGATACGCAGTATTTT. Amino acid sequence: CASSDGGSGDTDTQYF.

The chain is built from TRBV10-3 and TRBJ1-2; D call uncertain. The CDR3 spans 16 residues. The V end was cut by 3 bases, the J end by 0 bases, with 14 bases between. Germline CDR1 and CDR2: ENHRY and SYGVKD. The chain's CDR3 is CAISDHFRPSNYGYTF. CDR3 DNA sequence: TGTGCCATCAGTGACCACTTCAGACCTTCTAACTATGGCTACACCTTC.